Below, 26 T cell receptor beta chains from the same sample are listed, as sequenced in a study of blood T cell repertoires in COVID-19. Produced via immunoSEQ multiplex PCR; TCRdb's table is partial and in-frame only. The sample yields approximately 190,000 clones, under 85% seen once. Sequenced sample: peripheral blood. Receptors originate from a woman aged 40 to 50 with acute or convalescent COVID-19.

The rearrangement links TRBV11-3 to TRBJ2-1; 9 nucleotides align to TRBD1. The J segment lost 6 bases and the V segment lost 4 bases, leaving 7 bases of the junction unmatched. Germline CDR1 and CDR2: SGHNT and YENEEA. This CDR3 spans 15 amino acids. CDR3 sequence reads: CASSSRDREGNEQFF. Here the CDR3 DNA reads TGTGCCAGCAGCTCCCGGGACAGGGAGGGCAATGAGCAGTTCTTC.

CDR3 sequence reads: CASSLGATGSEAFF. DNA for the CDR3: TGCGCCAGCAGCTTGGGGGCGACAGGGTCTGAAGCTTTCTTT. The chain has TRBV5-1 and TRBJ1-1; 7 bases map to TRBD1. CDR3 length: 14 residues. CDR1 and CDR2 from the germline V gene are SGHRS and YFSETQ. After removal of 0 bases from V and 6 bases from J, the junction contained 5 bases not matched to a gene.

The chain employs TRBV5-1 and TRBJ1-4, with D perhaps TRBD1 (6 bases). The length of the CDR3 is 14 residues. CDR1 is SGHRS, CDR2 YFSETQ, per germline. Trimming removed 4 bases from V and 2 bases from J, with 9 bases in between. The CDR3 DNA sequence: TGCGCCAGCAGCACCGGACAGACTAATGAAAAACTGTTTTTT. Protein: CASSTGQTNEKLFF.

In its sample, this clone was seen once. This chain joins TRBV16 and TRBJ2-7, with TRBD1 matching over 11 bases. V was pared by 5 bases and J by 4 bases, with 4 bases of the junction left unmatched. This CDR3 is built from 14 residues. CDR1 is KGHSY, CDR2 FQNENV, per germline. CDR3 coding DNA: TGTGCCAGCAGCGCCGGGACAGGGGGGTACGAGCAGTACTTC. Protein: CASSAGTGGYEQYF.

V is TRBV19 and J is TRBJ2-1, with TRBD2 matching over 8 bases. Per germline, CDR1 LNHDA and CDR2 SQIVND (reference sequence). This CDR3 is 14 amino acids long. V was clipped by 7 bases and J by 5 bases; unmatched bases: 7. CDR3 protein: CASTTGGENNEQFF. In DNA, the CDR3 is TGTGCCAGTACCACGGGGGGGGAGAACAATGAGCAGTTCTTC.

This clone was counted only a few times. This chain uses TRBV7-8 with TRBJ1-1; 7 positions match TRBD1. This CDR3 is built from 17 residues. The V segment lost 1 base and the J segment 3 bases; nucleotides outside the gene matches: 11. Germline-derived CDR1 and CDR2 are SGHVS and FQNEAQ. The CDR3 is CASSLGQRTGWDTEAFF. CDR3 DNA: TGTGCCAGCAGCTTAGGGCAACGGACAGGATGGGACACTGAAGCTTTCTTT.

This clone is a singleton in its sample. CDR3 in DNA: TGTGCCAGCACGGGGTCGCGGGGGATCACAGATACGCAGTATTTT. Translated: CASTGSRGITDTQYF. The chain couples TRBV28 to TRBJ2-3; TRBD2 aligns across 7 bases. Germline assignment: CDR1 MDHEN and CDR2 SYDVKM. This CDR3 spans 15 amino acids. V lost 7 bases, J lost 2 bases, and 9 bases stayed unmatched. Full variable domain (outside the CDR3, taken from reference TRBV28 and TRBJ2-3): DVKVTQSSRYLVKRTGEKVFLECVQDMDHENMFWYRQDPGLGLRLIYFSYDVKMKEKGDIPEGYSVSREKKERFSLILESASTNQTSMYLCASTGSRGITDTQYFGPGTRLTVL.

This clone was recorded a few times. The rearrangement uses TRBV14 and TRBJ1-3; D gene unclear. CDR1 is SGHDN and CDR2 is FVKESK in the germline V gene. Trimming pared 0 bases from V and 1 base from J, leaving 13 bases between. The CDR3 runs 17 residues. In DNA form, the CDR3 reads TGTGCCAGCAGCCAAGATCTAGGATATAGGTCTGGAAACACCATATATTTT. Residues: CASSQDLGYRSGNTIYF.

J is TRBJ2-1 and V is TRBV6-5; D gene uncertain. Germline lookup yields CDR1 MNHEY and CDR2 SVGAGI. V lost 2 bases to trimming and J lost 8 bases, with 10 bases between them. CDR3 length: 13 residues. This chain's CDR3 is CASSYVFSDEQFF. CDR3 sequence (DNA): TGTGCCAGCAGTTACGTATTTTCAGATGAGCAGTTCTTC.

The chain has TRBV2 and TRBJ2-5; D remains unclear. Germline-derived CDR1 and CDR2 are SNHLY and FYNNEI. This CDR3 spans 15 amino acids. The ends were cut back, 4 bases at V and 1 base at J, with 13 bases in the middle. CDR3 DNA: TGTGCCAGCAGTGTACCCTTACACCTCCAAGAGACCCAGTACTTC. This encodes CASSVPLHLQETQYF.

The chain couples TRBV9 to TRBJ2-3; D may be TRBD2 (6 bases). V lost 0 bases and J 4 bases, leaving 21 bases between the germline ends. Germline V gene lookup returns CDR1 SGDLS and CDR2 YYNGEE. The CDR3 is made up of 18 amino acids. CDR3: CASSVALGAGGGADTQYF. Written as DNA, the CDR3 is TGTGCCAGCAGCGTAGCCCTCGGCGCGGGTGGAGGGGCAGATACGCAGTATTTT.

The gene calls are TRBV6-2 or TRBV6-3 and TRBJ1-2, with D possibly TRBD1 on 6 matching bases. Germline V gene sequence: CDR1 MNHEY, CDR2 SVGEGT. CDR3 length equals 16 residues. Trimming stripped 4 bases from V and 1 base from J, with 16 bases between. The CDR3 here is CASSLLTRGGNYGYTF. Here the CDR3 DNA reads TGTGCCAGCAGTTTGCTGACCCGAGGGGGTAACTATGGCTACACCTTC.

The chain links TRBV30 to TRBJ2-1, with D tentatively TRBD1 (5 bases). With 0 bases removed from V and 7 bases from J, the gap between germline ends came to 13 bases. Germline lookup yields CDR1 GTSNPN and CDR2 SVGIG (reference sequence). The CDR3 runs to 14 residues. The CDR3 coding sequence is TGTGCCTGGAGTGTAGGGGATGGGTCGAATGAGCAGTTCTTC. It translates to CAWSVGDGSNEQFF.

This clone was detected once. V usage is TRBV6-1 and J usage is TRBJ1-5; 9 bases align to TRBD1. Germline assignment: CDR1 MNHNS and CDR2 SASEGT. V was clipped by 3 bases and J by 6 bases; unmatched bases: 9. This CDR3 has 16 amino acids. CDR3 residues: CASSDNTGGRGQPQHF. CDR3 nucleotides: TGTGCCAGCAGTGATAACACAGGGGGCCGAGGTCAGCCCCAGCATTTT.

This clone was detected only once. V usage is TRBV28 and J usage is TRBJ1-5; no clear D gene. The CDR3 contains 16 residues. Germline loops: CDR1 MDHEN, CDR2 SYDVKM. V lost 5 bases and J lost 2, with 16 bases in between. The CDR3 loop reads CASSPPLRIGNQPQHF. For the CDR3, the DNA is TGTGCCAGCAGTCCCCCACTGAGGATTGGCAATCAGCCCCAGCATTTT.

The table lists this clone with a count of one. J is TRBJ2-1 and V is TRBV10-3; D is perhaps TRBD1 (5 bases). Between the trimmed V and J ends, which lost 0 bases and 6 bases, there was a span of 12 bases. The CDR3 is 15 amino acids. Germline CDR1 and CDR2: ENHRY and SYGVKD. The CDR3 DNA sequence: TGTGCCATCAGTGAGTCGTTAGCAGGGTCCAATGAGCAGTTCTTC. Encoded protein: CAISESLAGSNEQFF.

This clone was recorded once. The V gene is TRBV3-1 (or the pseudogene TRBV3-2), the J gene TRBJ1-5; D is possibly TRBD1 (5 bases). This CDR3 is 14 amino acids long. The V gene lost 4 bases and the J gene lost 7 bases, with 14 bases spanning the gap. The V gene's germline CDR1 is LGHDT and CDR2 YNNKEL (reference sequence). For the CDR3, the DNA is TGTGCCAGCAGCCGCGGGGGTCAGAACCAGCCCCAGCATTTT. The encoded protein is CASSRGGQNQPQHF.

V and J are TRBV24-1 and TRBJ2-3; perhaps TRBD2 as D (5 bases). The CDR3 contains 14 residues. With 3 bases removed from V and 0 bases from J, the gap between germline ends came to 6 bases. The germline V gene has CDR1 KGHDR and CDR2 SFDVKD. CDR3 DNA: TGTGCCACCAGTGATCGGACTAGCACAGATACGCAGTATTTT. Protein product: CATSDRTSTDTQYF.

V is TRBV27 and J is TRBJ2-7, with TRBD1 identical over 8 bases. The germline V gene has CDR1 MNHEY and CDR2 SMNVEV (reference sequence). There are 16 residues in the CDR3. V dropped 3 bases and J dropped 2; count of bases not matched to a gene: 9. The CDR3: CASSFGWTGKPYEQYF. For the CDR3, the DNA is TGTGCCAGCAGTTTCGGTTGGACAGGGAAGCCCTACGAGCAGTACTTC.

This chain uses TRBV12-3 or TRBV12-4 with TRBJ1-1; no reliable D call. This CDR3 region has 12 residues. V lost 3 bases to trimming and J lost 6 bases, with 8 bases between them. CDR3 DNA: TGTGCCAGCAGTTTTGAGGGCGCTGAAGCTTTCTTT. It is translated as CASSFEGAEAFF.

The rearrangement links TRBV7-2 to TRBJ1-5; D is perhaps TRBD1 (6 bases). Germline V lookup: CDR1 SGHTA, CDR2 FQGNSA. The length of the CDR3 is 15 residues. Between the trimmed V and J ends, which lost 2 bases and 6 bases, there was a span of 14 bases. The CDR3 reads CASSLSRVGAQPQHF. The CDR3 DNA reads as TGTGCCAGCAGCTTAAGTAGGGTGGGGGCTCAGCCCCAGCATTTT.

The genes are TRBV12-1 and TRBJ1-3. TRBV12-1 is a pseudogene locus. The CDR3 totals 15 residues. The CDR3 sequence: CASPSRKGEGNTIYF. The CDR3 bases are TGTGCCAGCCCCTCCCGGAAGGGAGAAGGAAACACCATATATTTT.

The gene calls are TRBV30 and TRBJ2-1; D may be TRBD2 (6 bases). From germline, CDR1 is GTSNPN and CDR2 SVGIG (reference sequence). The germline V and J ends were trimmed by 5 bases and 10 bases, with 15 bases remaining between them. The CDR3 runs 12 residues. CDR3: CAWERDFKEQFF. The CDR3 bases are TGTGCCTGGGAGAGGGACTTTAAAGAGCAGTTCTTC.

The chain combines TRBV2 with TRBJ2-2; 10 nucleotides agree with TRBD2. Trimming took 7 bases from V and 9 from J; bases not matched to a gene: 8. This CDR3 spans 14 amino acids. The germline CDR1 and CDR2 sequences are SNHLY and FYNNEI. The CDR3 loop is CASKWSGGARELFF. The CDR3 DNA reads as TGTGCCAGCAAATGGAGCGGGGGGGCGCGGGAGCTGTTTTTT.

This chain uses TRBV6-5 with TRBJ1-1; perhaps TRBD1 as D (6 bases). V was clipped by 4 bases and J by 10 bases, with 16 bases between them. The V gene's germline CDR1 is MNHEY and CDR2 SVGAGI. The CDR3 is made up of 13 amino acids. CDR3 sequence reads: CASSSSTGLSAFF. In DNA form, the CDR3 reads TGTGCCAGCAGTTCGTCAACAGGGTTGTCAGCTTTCTTT.

This rearrangement joins TRBV27 to TRBJ2-7, with 10 nucleotides matching TRBD2. Per the germline V gene, CDR1 is MNHEY and CDR2 is SMNVEV (reference sequence). V lost 5 bases and J lost 0; bases outside the gene matches: 1. This CDR3 has 14 amino acids. The CDR3 DNA follows: TGTGCCAGCAGTCTAGCGGGGGTCTCCTACGAGCAGTACTTC. Protein sequence: CASSLAGVSYEQYF.